This record concerns one T cell receptor (beta chain) sequence. Its antigen is still unknown. These data originate in a study of CD8+ T cells in alopecia areata. V lost 0 bases and J lost 2; bases outside the gene matches: 16. Germline CDR1 LGHNA, CDR2 YNFKEQ. The CDR3 is 20 amino acids. The sample's treatment: oral pan-JAK inhibitor, 5-10 mg twice daily. Notes on the study in general: Many expanded lesional clones persisted during tofacitinib (in both scalp and blood).

Reverse transcribed after extraction, RNA yielded cDNA as the sequencing template. The method was immunoSEQ multiplex PCR; TCRdb's version includes in-frame clones alone and lacks a portion of them. Among 120,000 or so clones, about 61% were seen once, and the ten largest hold roughly 30%. The chain uses TRBV4-2 and TRBJ2-3, with TRBD2 matching over 8 bases. This TCR was recovered from a human donor with alopecia areata. The material was CD8+ T cells sorted from blood, obtained at week 4, from a patient treated with tofacitinib. CDR3 sequence: CASSQEYPLGGGRHTDTQYF. Here the CDR3 DNA reads TGTGCCAGCAGCCAAGAATATCCCCTCGGCGGGGGGCGTCACACAGATACGCAGTATTTT.